This T cell receptor (beta chain) derives from a study of T cell responses to AZD1222 COVID-19 vaccine. The study, taken as a whole, reports: As reported, nearly half of all spike-specific TCRs target variant regions that are unmutated. Donors were mostly white British, more females; clonal diversity possibly underestimated. Baseline testing showed seropositivity in only six or seven AZD1222 recipients.

The data were produced by immunoSEQ multiplex PCR, yet TCRdb's version contains in-frame clones alone and is incomplete. The table has roughly 81,000 clones, 80% to 90% seen once. The trim removed 7 bases at V and 2 bases at J, leaving 8 bases unmatched. This CDR3 has 15 amino acids. The V gene's germline CDR1 is SEHNR and CDR2 FQNEAQ (reference sequence). Regarding this clone: As yet, its antigen is unknown.

This specimen consisted of peripheral blood, obtained on day 0 of AZD1222 vaccination. The sequence was obtained from an adult in good health. The chain carries TRBV7-9 and TRBJ2-3; 8 nucleotides align to TRBD2. The CDR3 nucleotides are TGTGCCAGCACCACGACTAGCGCTTACACAGATACGCAGTATTTT. Residues: CASTTTSAYTDTQYF. Full variable domain (outside the CDR3, taken from reference TRBV7-9 and TRBJ2-3): DTGVSQNPRHKITKRGQNVTFRCDPISEHNRLYWYRQTLGQGPEFLTYFQNEAQLEKSRLLSDRFSAERPKGSFSTLEIQRTEQGDSAMYLCASTTTSAYTDTQYFGPGTRLTVL.